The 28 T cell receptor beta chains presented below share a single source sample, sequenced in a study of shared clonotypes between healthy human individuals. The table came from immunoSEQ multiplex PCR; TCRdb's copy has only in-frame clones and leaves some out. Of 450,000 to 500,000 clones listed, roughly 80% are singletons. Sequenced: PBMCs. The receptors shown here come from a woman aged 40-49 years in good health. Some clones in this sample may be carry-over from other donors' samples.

CDR3 sequence reads: CASSDPKGQGENIQYF. DNA of the CDR3: TGTGCCAGCAGTGACCCCAAGGGACAGGGGGAAAACATTCAGTACTTC. V usage is TRBV25-1 and J usage is TRBJ2-4, with 11 nucleotides matching TRBD1. The germline V gene encodes CDR1 MGHDK and CDR2 SYGVNS. The CDR3 spans 16 residues. After removal of 3 bases from V and 5 bases from J, the junction contained 6 bases not matched to a gene.

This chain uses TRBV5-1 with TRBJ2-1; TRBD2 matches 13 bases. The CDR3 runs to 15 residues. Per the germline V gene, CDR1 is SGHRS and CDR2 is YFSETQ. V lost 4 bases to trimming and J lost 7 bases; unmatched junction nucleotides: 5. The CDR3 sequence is CASSAGLAGVNEQFF. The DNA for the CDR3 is TGCGCCAGCAGCGCCGGACTAGCGGGAGTAAATGAGCAGTTCTTC. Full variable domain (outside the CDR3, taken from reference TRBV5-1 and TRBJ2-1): KAGVTQTPRYLIKTRGQQVTLSCSPISGHRSVSWYQQTPGQGLQFLFEYFSETQRNKGNFPGRFSGRQFSNSRSEMNVSTLELGDSALYLCASSAGLAGVNEQFFGPGTRLTVL.

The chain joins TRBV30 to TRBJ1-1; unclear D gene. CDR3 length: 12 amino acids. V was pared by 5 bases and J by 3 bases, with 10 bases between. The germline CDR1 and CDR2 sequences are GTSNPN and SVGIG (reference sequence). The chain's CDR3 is CAWGRTDTEAFF. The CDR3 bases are TGTGCCTGGGGACGGACGGACACTGAAGCTTTCTTT.

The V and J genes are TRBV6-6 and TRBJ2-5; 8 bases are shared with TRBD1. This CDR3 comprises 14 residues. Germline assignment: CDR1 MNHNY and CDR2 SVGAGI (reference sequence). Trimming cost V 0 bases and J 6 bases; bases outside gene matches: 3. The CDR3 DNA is TGTGCCAGCAGTTACTCGGGCAGGGGGCAGACCCAGTACTTC. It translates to CASSYSGRGQTQYF.

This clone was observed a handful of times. This CDR3 is CASSQGTEAFF. CDR3 nucleotide sequence: TGTGCCAGCAGCCAGGGGACTGAAGCTTTCTTT. This chain joins TRBV28 and TRBJ1-1; maybe TRBD1 (6 bases). V was pared by 6 bases and J by 5 bases, with 7 bases between. Germline CDR1 MDHEN, CDR2 SYDVKM. This CDR3 spans 11 amino acids. Looking up the rest from reference TRBV28 and TRBJ1-1 gives the full variable domain: DVKVTQSSRYLVKRTGEKVFLECVQDMDHENMFWYRQDPGLGLRLIYFSYDVKMKEKGDIPEGYSVSREKKERFSLILESASTNQTSMYLCASSQGTEAFFGQGTRLTVV.

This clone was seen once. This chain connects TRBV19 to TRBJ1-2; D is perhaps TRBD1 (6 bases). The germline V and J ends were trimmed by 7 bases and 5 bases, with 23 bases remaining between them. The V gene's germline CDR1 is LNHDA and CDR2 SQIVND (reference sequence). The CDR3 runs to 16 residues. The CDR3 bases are TGTGCCAGTAATAACCGAGGACAGCCTCTTGGGTATGGCTACACCTTC. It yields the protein CASNNRGQPLGYGYTF.

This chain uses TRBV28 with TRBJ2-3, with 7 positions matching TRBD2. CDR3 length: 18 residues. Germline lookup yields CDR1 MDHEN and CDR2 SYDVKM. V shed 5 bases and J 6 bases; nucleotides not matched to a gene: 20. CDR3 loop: CASSNQQDYYWGGDTQYF. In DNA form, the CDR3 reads TGTGCCAGCAGTAACCAGCAGGACTATTATTGGGGAGGGGATACGCAGTATTTT.

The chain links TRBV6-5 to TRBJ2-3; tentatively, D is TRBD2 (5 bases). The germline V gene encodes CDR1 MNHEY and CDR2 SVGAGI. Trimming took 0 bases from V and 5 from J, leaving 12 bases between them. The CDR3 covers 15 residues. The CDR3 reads CASSYSWERKDTQYF. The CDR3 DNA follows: TGTGCCAGCAGTTACTCTTGGGAGAGAAAAGATACGCAGTATTTT.

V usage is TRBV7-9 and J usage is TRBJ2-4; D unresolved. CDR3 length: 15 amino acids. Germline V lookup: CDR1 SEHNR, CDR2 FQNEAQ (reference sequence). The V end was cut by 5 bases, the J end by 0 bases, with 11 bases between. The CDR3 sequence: CASSPLETAKNIQYF. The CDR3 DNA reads TGTGCCAGCAGCCCGTTGGAGACAGCCAAAAACATTCAGTACTTC.

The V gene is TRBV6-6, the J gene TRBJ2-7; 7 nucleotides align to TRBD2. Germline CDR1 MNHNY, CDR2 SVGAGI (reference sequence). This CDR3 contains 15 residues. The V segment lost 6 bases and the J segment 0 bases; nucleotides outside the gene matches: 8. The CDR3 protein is CASRPPPSGSYEQYF. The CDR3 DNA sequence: TGTGCCAGCAGGCCCCCCCCTAGCGGCTCCTACGAGCAGTACTTC.

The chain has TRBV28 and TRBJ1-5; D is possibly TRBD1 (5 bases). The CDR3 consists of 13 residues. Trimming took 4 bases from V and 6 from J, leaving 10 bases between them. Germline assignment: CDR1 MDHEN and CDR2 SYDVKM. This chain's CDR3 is CASSSGTGQPQHF. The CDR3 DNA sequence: TGTGCCAGCAGTTCGGGGACGGGTCAGCCCCAGCATTTT.

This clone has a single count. The CDR3 nucleotides read TGTGCCAGCAGCCGCGAGACGCAGTATTTT. It is translated as CASSRETQYF. J is TRBJ2-3 and V is TRBV7-9; D gene uncertain. Germline V lookup: CDR1 SEHNR, CDR2 FQNEAQ (reference sequence). The CDR3 loop spans 10 amino acids. Trimming left V 5 bases short and J 9 bases short, with 6 bases between. The full variable domain, completed using reference TRBV7-9 and TRBJ2-3, is DTGVSQNPRHKITKRGQNVTFRCDPISEHNRLYWYRQTLGQGPEFLTYFQNEAQLEKSRLLSDRFSAERPKGSFSTLEIQRTEQGDSAMYLCASSRETQYFGPGTRLTVL.

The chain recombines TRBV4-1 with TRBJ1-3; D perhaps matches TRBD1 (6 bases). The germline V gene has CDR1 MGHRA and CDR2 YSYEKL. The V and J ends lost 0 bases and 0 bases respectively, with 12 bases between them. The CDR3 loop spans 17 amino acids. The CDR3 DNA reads TGCGCCAGCAGCCAAGAGGGGACAACCCGCTCTGGAAACACCATATATTTT. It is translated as CASSQEGTTRSGNTIYF.

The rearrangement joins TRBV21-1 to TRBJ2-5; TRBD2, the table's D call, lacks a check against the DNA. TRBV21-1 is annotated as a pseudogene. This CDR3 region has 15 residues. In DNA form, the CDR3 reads TGTGCCAGCAGCCTCCTTGGCGGGGGGGGAGAGACCCAGTACTTC. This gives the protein CASSLLGGGGETQYF.

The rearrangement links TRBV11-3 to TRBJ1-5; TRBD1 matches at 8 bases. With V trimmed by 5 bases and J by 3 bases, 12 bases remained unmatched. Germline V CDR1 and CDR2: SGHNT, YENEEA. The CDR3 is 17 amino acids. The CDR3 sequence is CASSVRTGQVINQPQHF. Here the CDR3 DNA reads TGTGCCAGCAGCGTCCGAACGGGACAGGTGATCAATCAGCCCCAGCATTTT.

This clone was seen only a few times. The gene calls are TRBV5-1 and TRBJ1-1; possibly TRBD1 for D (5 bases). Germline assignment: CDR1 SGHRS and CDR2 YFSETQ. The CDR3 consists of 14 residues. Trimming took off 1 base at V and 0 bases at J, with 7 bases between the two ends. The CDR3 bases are TGCGCCAGCAGCTTGCAGACAGTGAACACTGAAGCTTTCTTT. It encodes CASSLQTVNTEAFF.

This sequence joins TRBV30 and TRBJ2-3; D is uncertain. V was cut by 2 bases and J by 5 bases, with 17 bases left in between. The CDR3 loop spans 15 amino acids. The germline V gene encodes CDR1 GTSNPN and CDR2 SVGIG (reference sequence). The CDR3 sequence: CAWSPSLVIGDTQYF. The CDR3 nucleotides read TGTGCCTGGAGTCCCTCCCTGGTGATCGGAGATACGCAGTATTTT.

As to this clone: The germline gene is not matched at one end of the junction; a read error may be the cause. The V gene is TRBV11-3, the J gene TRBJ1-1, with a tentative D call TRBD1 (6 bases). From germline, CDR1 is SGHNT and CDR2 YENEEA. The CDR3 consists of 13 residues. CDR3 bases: TGTGCCAGCAGCCCGCGGTCGGGGGCCGGTATGTCGTTT. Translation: CASSPRSGAGMSF.

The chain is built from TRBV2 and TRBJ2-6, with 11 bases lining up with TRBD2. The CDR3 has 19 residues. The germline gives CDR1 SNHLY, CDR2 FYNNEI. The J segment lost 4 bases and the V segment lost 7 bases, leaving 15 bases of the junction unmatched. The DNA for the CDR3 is TGTGCCAGCAAATTACTAGCGGGAGATTCCTTTGGGGGGGCCAACGTCCTGACTTTC. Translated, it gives CASKLLAGDSFGGANVLTF.

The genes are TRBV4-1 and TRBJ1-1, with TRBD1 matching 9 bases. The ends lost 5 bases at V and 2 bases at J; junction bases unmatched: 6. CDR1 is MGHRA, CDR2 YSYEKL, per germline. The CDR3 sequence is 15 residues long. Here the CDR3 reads CASSFWDRENTEAFF. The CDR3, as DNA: TGCGCCAGCAGCTTCTGGGACAGGGAAAACACTGAAGCTTTCTTT.

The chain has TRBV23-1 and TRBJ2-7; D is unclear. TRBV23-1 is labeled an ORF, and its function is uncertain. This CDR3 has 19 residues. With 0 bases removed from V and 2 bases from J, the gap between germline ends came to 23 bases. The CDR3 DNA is TGCGCCAGCAGTCAATCTCCTTATCGAACAGCACGTAAAACCTACGAGCAGTACTTC. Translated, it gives CASSQSPYRTARKTYEQYF.

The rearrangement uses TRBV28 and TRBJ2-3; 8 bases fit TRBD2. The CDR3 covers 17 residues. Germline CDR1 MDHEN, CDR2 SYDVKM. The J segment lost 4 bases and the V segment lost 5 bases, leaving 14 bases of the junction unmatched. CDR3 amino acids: CASSPGGGVGRADTQYF. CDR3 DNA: TGTGCCAGCAGTCCCGGGGGGGGAGTCGGGAGGGCAGATACGCAGTATTTT.

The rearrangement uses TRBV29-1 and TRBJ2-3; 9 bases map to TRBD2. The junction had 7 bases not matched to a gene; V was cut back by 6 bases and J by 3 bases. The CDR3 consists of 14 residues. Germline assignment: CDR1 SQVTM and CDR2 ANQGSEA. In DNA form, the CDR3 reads TGCAGCGTGGATAGCGGGAGTAGAACAGATACGCAGTATTTT. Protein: CSVDSGSRTDTQYF.

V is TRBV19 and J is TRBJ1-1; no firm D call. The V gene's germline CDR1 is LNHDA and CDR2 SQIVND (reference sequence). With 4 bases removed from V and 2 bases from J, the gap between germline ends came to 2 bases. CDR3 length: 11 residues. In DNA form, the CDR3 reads TGTGCCAGTAGTAAAAACACTGAAGCTTTCTTT. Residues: CASSKNTEAFF.

The DNA of the CDR3 is TGTGCCAGCAGTGCATTGGGACCATACAATGAGCAGTTCTTC. It is translated as CASSALGPYNEQFF. The chain joins TRBV27 to TRBJ2-1; D tentatively fits TRBD1 or TRBD2 (5 bases each). V was pared by 5 bases and J by 4 bases, with 12 bases between. The CDR3 contains 14 residues. The V gene's germline CDR1 is MNHEY and CDR2 SMNVEV (reference sequence).

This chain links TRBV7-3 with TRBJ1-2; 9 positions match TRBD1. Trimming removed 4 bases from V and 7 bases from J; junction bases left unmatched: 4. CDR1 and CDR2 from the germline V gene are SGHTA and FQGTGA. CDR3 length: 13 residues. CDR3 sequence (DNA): TGTGCCAGCAGCTACGGGACAGGGTTTGGCTACACCTTC. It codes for CASSYGTGFGYTF.

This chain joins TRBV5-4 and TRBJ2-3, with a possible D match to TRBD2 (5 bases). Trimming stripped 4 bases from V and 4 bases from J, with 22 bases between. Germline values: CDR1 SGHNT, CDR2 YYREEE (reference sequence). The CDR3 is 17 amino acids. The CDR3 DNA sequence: TGTGCCAGCAGCGGCTACGGGGTGGGCCCTAGGGCAGATACGCAGTATTTT. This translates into CASSGYGVGPRADTQYF.

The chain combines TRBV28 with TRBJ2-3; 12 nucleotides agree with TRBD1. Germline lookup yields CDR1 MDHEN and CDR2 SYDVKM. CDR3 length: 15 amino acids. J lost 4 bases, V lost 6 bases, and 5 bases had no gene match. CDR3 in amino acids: CASSLGQGASDTQYF. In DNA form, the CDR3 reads TGTGCCAGCAGCCTGGGACAGGGGGCGTCAGATACGCAGTATTTT.